This is a list of T cell receptor beta chains from one sample in a study of cytomegalovirus exposure and HLA in healthy donors. Repertoires were generated with immunoSEQ multiplex PCR, while TCRdb's copy carries only in-frame clones and drops some. The sample lists 110,000 or so clones; approximately 74% were seen once. Sequencing was done on a sample of PBMCs. The receptors stem from a woman in her forties in good health and CMV-seropositive. The CDR3 runs from the conserved cysteine through the conserved F or W. The D gene is left open where the match is weak. Some rows have no size entry. The others give once, few or many, or a class for an expanded clone.

clone size: -
D gene: TRBD1
V gene: TRBV7-8
J gene: TRBJ2-7
CDR3 protein: CASSLYSGTGYSYEQYF
CDR3 DNA: TGTGCCAGCAGCTTATATTCCGGGACAGGGTACTCCTACGAGCAGTACTTC

clone size: -
D gene: TRBD2
V gene: TRBV27
J gene: TRBJ2-1
CDR3 protein: CASSLSGGALYNEQFF
CDR3 DNA: TGTGCCAGCAGTTTATCGGGAGGGGCTCTTTACAATGAGCAGTTCTTC

clone size: -
D gene: -
V gene: TRBV7-9
J gene: TRBJ1-2
CDR3 protein: CASSLVSGYGYTF
CDR3 DNA: TGTGCCAGCAGCTTAGTGTCGGGCTATGGCTACACCTTC

clone size: -
D gene: -
V gene: TRBV7-9
J gene: TRBJ1-6
CDR3 protein: CASSQRASGAQSPLHF
CDR3 DNA: TGTGCCAGCAGTCAACGCGCGAGCGGGGCGCAATCACCCCTCCACTTT

clone size: -
D gene: -
V gene: TRBV11-3
J gene: TRBJ2-6
CDR3 protein: CASSPQQGSGANVLTF
CDR3 DNA: TGTGCCAGCAGCCCCCAGCAGGGGTCCGGGGCCAACGTCCTGACTTTC

clone size: -
D gene: -
V gene: TRBV12-5
J gene: TRBJ1-2
CDR3 protein: CASGLGLGAYGYTF
CDR3 DNA: TGTGCTAGTGGTTTGGGTTTAGGAGCCTATGGCTACACCTTC

clone size: -
D gene: TRBD1
V gene: TRBV30
J gene: TRBJ1-6
CDR3 protein: CAWSVGGTGGRPLHF
CDR3 DNA: TGTGCCTGGAGTGTAGGGGGGACAGGTGGTCGGCCCCTCCACTTT

clone size: -
D gene: TRBD1
V gene: TRBV5-5
J gene: TRBJ1-5
CDR3 protein: CASSLRFGQASSQPQHF
CDR3 DNA: TGTGCCAGCAGCTTAAGGTTCGGACAGGCTAGTAGTCAGCCCCAGCATTTT

clone size: -
D gene: TRBD2
V gene: TRBV6-1
J gene: TRBJ2-7
CDR3 protein: CASRKREGYEQYF
CDR3 DNA: TGTGCCAGCAGGAAGCGGGAGGGCTACGAGCAGTACTTC

clone size: -
D gene: -
V gene: TRBV7-9
J gene: TRBJ1-2
CDR3 protein: CSSQGNGYTF
CDR3 DNA: TGTTCCAGCCAGGGGAATGGCTACACCTTC

clone size: once
D gene: -
V gene: TRBV11-3
J gene: TRBJ2-6
CDR3 protein: CASSLDGRAAGANVLTF
CDR3 DNA: TGTGCCAGCAGCTTAGATGGCCGTGCGGCTGGGGCCAACGTCCTGACTTTC